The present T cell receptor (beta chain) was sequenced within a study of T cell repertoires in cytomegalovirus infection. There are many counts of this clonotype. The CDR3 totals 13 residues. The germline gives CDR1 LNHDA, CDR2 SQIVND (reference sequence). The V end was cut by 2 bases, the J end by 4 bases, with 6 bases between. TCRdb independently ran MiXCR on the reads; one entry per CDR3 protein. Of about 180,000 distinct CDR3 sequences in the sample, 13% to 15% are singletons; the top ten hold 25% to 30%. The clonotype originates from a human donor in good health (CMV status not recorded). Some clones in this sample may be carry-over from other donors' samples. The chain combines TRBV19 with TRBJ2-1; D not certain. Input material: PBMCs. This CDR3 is CASSITDYNEQFF. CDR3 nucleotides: TGTGCCAGTAGTATAACAGATTACAATGAGCAGTTCTTC.